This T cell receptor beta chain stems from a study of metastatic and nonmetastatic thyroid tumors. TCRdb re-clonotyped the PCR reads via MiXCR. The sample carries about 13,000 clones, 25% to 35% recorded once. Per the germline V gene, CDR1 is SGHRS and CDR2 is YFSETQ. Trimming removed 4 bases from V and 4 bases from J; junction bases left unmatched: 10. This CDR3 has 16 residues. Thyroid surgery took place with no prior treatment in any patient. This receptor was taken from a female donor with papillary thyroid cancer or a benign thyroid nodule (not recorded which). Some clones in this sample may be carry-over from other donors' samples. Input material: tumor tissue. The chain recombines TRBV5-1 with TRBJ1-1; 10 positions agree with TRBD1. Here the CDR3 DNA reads TGCGCCAGCAGCCGGGGGACAGGGGTACTCGGCACTGAAGCTTTCTTT. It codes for CASSRGTGVLGTEAFF.